Presented here are 20 T cell receptor beta chains from one specimen sequenced in a study of blood T cell repertoires in COVID-19. Some clones are missing from TCRdb's copy, which holds only in-frame ones; the method was immunoSEQ multiplex PCR. The sample has about 130,000 clones, around three quarters seen once. The source material was peripheral blood. These receptors originate from a man aged 35-49 years with active or convalescent COVID-19.

This chain connects TRBV20-1 to TRBJ2-5; 7 positions match TRBD2. The CDR3 has 15 residues. Germline values: CDR1 DFQATT, CDR2 SNEGSKA (reference sequence). The trim removed 3 bases at V and 5 bases at J, leaving 12 bases unmatched. The chain's CDR3 is CSASRGAGSGETQYF. The CDR3, as DNA: TGCAGTGCTAGTCGGGGAGCGGGGTCGGGCGAGACCCAGTACTTC.

The CDR3 spells CASSSLGTYNSPLHF. The CDR3 DNA follows: TGTGCCAGCAGCTCACTCGGGACCTATAATTCACCCCTCCACTTT. The rearrangement uses TRBV7-8 and TRBJ1-6; D is unclear. With 4 bases removed from V and 2 bases from J, the gap between germline ends came to 9 bases. The CDR3 length is 15 residues. Per germline, CDR1 SGHVS and CDR2 FQNEAQ.

This clone came up once. The chain employs TRBV5-5 and TRBJ1-2, with TRBD1 as a possible D gene (6 bases). The CDR3 covers 12 residues. V lost 4 bases, J lost 8 bases, and 12 bases lay in between. The germline V gene has CDR1 SGHKS and CDR2 YYEKEE (reference sequence). In DNA, the CDR3 is TGTGCCAGCAGCATTGACAGGAAGGGCTACACCTTC. This gives the protein CASSIDRKGYTF.

The chain couples TRBV29-1 to TRBJ2-1, with TRBD1 matching over 8 bases. Germline V gives CDR1 SQVTM, CDR2 ANQGSEA. Trimming at V came to 5 bases and at J to 5 bases, leaving 2 bases not matched to a gene. The CDR3 loop spans 12 amino acids. The CDR3 spells CSVWTGNNEQFF. The CDR3 DNA follows: TGCAGCGTTTGGACAGGGAACAATGAGCAGTTCTTC.

The V gene is TRBV2, the J gene TRBJ2-2; 10 nucleotides match TRBD1. The CDR3 runs 14 residues. The ends lost 6 bases at V and 5 bases at J; junction bases unmatched: 3. Germline V lookup: CDR1 SNHLY, CDR2 FYNNEI. Written as DNA, the CDR3 is TGTGCCAGCAGGACAGGGGGCCGGACCGGGGAGCTGTTTTTT. Translating it yields CASRTGGRTGELFF.

This clone has more than one count but fewer than ten. The rearrangement uses TRBV5-4 and TRBJ2-7, with TRBD1 matching 7 bases. This CDR3 contains 13 residues. With 4 bases clipped from V and 3 bases from J, the junction kept 4 bases outside the gene matches. Germline CDR1 is SGHNT and CDR2 is YYREEE (reference sequence). DNA of the CDR3: TGTGCCAGCAGCATTAGACAGGGCTACGAGCAGTACTTC. Amino acid sequence: CASSIRQGYEQYF.

The gene calls are TRBV29-1 and TRBJ1-1; the D gene is possibly TRBD1 (6 bases). The V gene lost 3 bases and the J gene lost 5 bases, with 7 bases spanning the gap. The CDR3 consists of 11 residues. Germline V lookup: CDR1 SQVTM, CDR2 ANQGSEA. CDR3 sequence: CSVDRGTEAFF. CDR3 DNA: TGCAGCGTTGACAGGGGTACTGAAGCTTTCTTT.

V and J are TRBV5-1 and TRBJ2-5; D possibly corresponds to TRBD1 (6 bases). Germline assignment: CDR1 SGHRS and CDR2 YFSETQ. The CDR3 sequence is 16 residues long. V shed 0 bases and J shed 1 base, with 13 bases lying between them. CDR3 residues: CASSLAESGAQETQYF. CDR3 sequence (DNA): TGCGCCAGCAGCTTGGCAGAATCAGGGGCCCAAGAGACCCAGTACTTC.

This clone was counted between two and nine times. The V call is TRBV6-2 or TRBV6-3, the J call TRBJ1-2, with D uncertain. The germline CDR1 and CDR2 sequences are MNHEY and SVGEGT. V was trimmed by 0 bases and J by 0 bases, leaving 23 bases between them. The CDR3 consists of 20 residues. The CDR3 sequence: CASSYSVSGGSELANYGYTF. The CDR3 DNA is TGTGCCAGCAGTTACTCTGTGTCTGGCGGATCCGAGCTAGCTAACTATGGCTACACCTTC.

This clone was picked up one time. The chain carries TRBV24-1 and TRBJ1-5; 10 nucleotides line up with TRBD1. The germline gives CDR1 KGHDR, CDR2 SFDVKD. This CDR3 has 17 amino acids. The junction had 8 bases not matched to a gene; V was cut back by 3 bases and J by 4 bases. CDR3 sequence reads: CATSDPGGTGDNQPQHF. Here the CDR3 DNA reads TGTGCCACCAGTGATCCCGGCGGGACAGGGGATAATCAGCCCCAGCATTTT.

Details on this clone: Relative to the germline gene, one junction end is altered; a read error may explain this. The chain is built from TRBV9 and TRBJ1-1; 8 bases map to TRBD1. Germline CDR1 reads SGDLS; CDR2 reads YYNGEE. This CDR3 contains 14 residues. In DNA form, the CDR3 reads TGTGCCAGCAGCCCGCGGACAGGGAACCCTGAAGCTTTCTTT. This translates into CASSPRTGNPEAFF.

The rearrangement joins TRBV7-8 to TRBJ2-3; 7 bases line up with TRBD1. Germline V gives CDR1 SGHVS, CDR2 FQNEAQ. This CDR3 spans 15 amino acids. Germline trimming cut 1 base from V and 8 bases from J; bases unmatched to any gene: 9. CDR3 nucleotide sequence: TGTGCCAGCAGCTTAGGGCGGCAGGGGGTGGGTACGCAGTATTTT. Translation gives CASSLGRQGVGTQYF.

This sequence joins TRBV28 and TRBJ2-1; TRBD1 matches at 8 bases. Germline V gives CDR1 MDHEN, CDR2 SYDVKM. The J segment lost 9 bases and the V segment lost 6 bases, leaving 13 bases of the junction unmatched. The length of the CDR3 is 15 residues. The chain's CDR3 is CASRSQGGVGFEQFF. The DNA for the CDR3 is TGTGCCAGCAGGTCACAGGGGGGAGTAGGGTTTGAGCAGTTCTTC.

The V gene is TRBV5-1, the J gene TRBJ2-1, with no clear D. The CDR3 is 13 residues long. The V end lost 3 bases, the J end lost 8 bases, and 12 bases lay between the germline ends. CDR1 is SGHRS, CDR2 YFSETQ, per germline. The CDR3 region is CASSSGFSDEQFF. The CDR3 DNA reads TGCGCCAGCAGCTCGGGTTTTTCCGATGAGCAGTTCTTC.

Only a few counts were recorded for this clone. The V and J genes are TRBV11-2 and TRBJ2-3; the D gene is possibly TRBD2 (6 bases). The CDR3 is made up of 15 amino acids. Trimming cost V 1 base and J 4 bases, with 12 bases left between them. CDR1 SGHAT and CDR2 FQNNGV come from the germline V gene. As DNA, the CDR3 is TGTGCCAGCAGCTTAGTCGGGGGACGGGCAGATACGCAGTATTTT. Amino acids: CASSLVGGRADTQYF.

The chain has TRBV4-2 and TRBJ1-1; D remains unclear. The germline CDR1 and CDR2 sequences are LGHNA and YNFKEQ. This CDR3 has 16 residues. V gave up 1 base and J gave up 0 bases, with 12 bases separating them. CDR3 region: CASSQVGEGVNTEAFF. CDR3 sequence (DNA): TGTGCCAGCAGCCAAGTAGGAGAGGGTGTGAACACTGAAGCTTTCTTT.

This chain links TRBV5-1 with TRBJ2-4; TRBD1 is a possible D gene (5 bases). CDR3 length: 14 amino acids. V was clipped by 4 bases and J by 9 bases, with 17 bases between them. Germline loops: CDR1 SGHRS, CDR2 YFSETQ. CDR3 nucleotides: TGCGCCAGCAGCGATCAGGGTTTGGTGGGCATTCAGTACTTC. Encoded protein: CASSDQGLVGIQYF. The full variable domain, completed using reference TRBV5-1 and TRBJ2-4, is KAGVTQTPRYLIKTRGQQVTLSCSPISGHRSVSWYQQTPGQGLQFLFEYFSETQRNKGNFPGRFSGRQFSNSRSEMNVSTLELGDSALYLCASSDQGLVGIQYFGAGTRLSVL.

J is TRBJ2-2 and V is TRBV19; D is possibly TRBD2 (6 bases). The V end was cut by 2 bases, the J end by 5 bases, with 12 bases between. CDR1 and CDR2 from the germline V gene are LNHDA and SQIVND (reference sequence). The CDR3 has 15 amino acids. CDR3 in DNA: TGTGCCAGTAGTATACTAACCGGGGGTACCGGGGAGCTGTTTTTT. It codes for CASSILTGGTGELFF.

In DNA, the CDR3 is TGTGCCAGCAGCATATCGGACACTAACACTGAAGCTTTCTTT. Protein: CASSISDTNTEAFF. The chain combines TRBV7-9 with TRBJ1-1; weak D call: TRBD1 (5 bases). The CDR3 consists of 14 residues. The germline V and J ends were trimmed by 5 bases and 2 bases, with 12 bases remaining between them. The germline CDR1 and CDR2 sequences are SEHNR and FQNEAQ (reference sequence). Filled out from reference TRBV7-9 and TRBJ1-1, the complete variable domain reads DTGVSQNPRHKITKRGQNVTFRCDPISEHNRLYWYRQTLGQGPEFLTYFQNEAQLEKSRLLSDRFSAERPKGSFSTLEIQRTEQGDSAMYLCASSISDTNTEAFFGQGTRLTVV.

The CDR3 reads CASSEGLAGFYEQYF. For the CDR3, the DNA is TGTGCCAGCAGTGAGGGACTAGCGGGTTTCTACGAGCAGTACTTC. The chain joins TRBV6-4 to TRBJ2-7; 12 positions match TRBD2. The CDR3 spans 15 residues. The trim removed 3 bases at V and 3 bases at J, leaving 3 bases unmatched. Germline CDR1 and CDR2: MRHNA and SNTAGT.